This is a list of T cell receptor beta chains from one sample in a study of CD8 T cells in ankylosing spondylitis. TCRdb reprocessed the 5' RACE reads with MiXCR, giving one entry per CDR3 protein. The sample records around 140,000 distinct CDR3 sequences, more than 15% being singletons. What was sequenced was blood, either unsorted or a sorted T cell fraction (not recorded which). The receptors derive from a male donor with ankylosing spondylitis. The CDR3 runs from the conserved cysteine through the conserved F or W. A D gene is named only where the DNA matches it firmly. Not all rows give a size; the values are once, few, many and, for expanded clones, a class.

clone size: -; V gene: TRBV20-1; CDR3 length: 12; D gene: -; J gene: TRBJ2-1; CDR3 protein: CSRLESSSEQFF; CDR3 DNA: TGCAGCCGCCTCGAAAGCTCCTCTGAGCAGTTCTTC
clone size: few; V gene: TRBV20-1; CDR3 length: 15; D gene: -; J gene: TRBJ2-3; CDR3 protein: CSARDLEFSTDTQYF; CDR3 DNA: TGCAGTGCTAGAGATTTAGAGTTTAGCACAGATACGCAGTATTTT
clone size: few; V gene: TRBV28; CDR3 length: 15; D gene: -; J gene: TRBJ1-1; CDR3 protein: CASSPRDGEWTEAFF; CDR3 DNA: TGTGCCAGCAGTCCTCGGGACGGGGAATGGACTGAAGCTTTCTTT
clone size: once; V gene: TRBV7-9; CDR3 length: 14; D gene: -; J gene: TRBJ2-7; CDR3 protein: CASSLGGALYEQYF; CDR3 DNA: TGTGCCAGCAGCTTAGGCGGGGCCCTCTACGAGCAGTACTTC
clone size: -; V gene: TRBV6-5; CDR3 length: 16; D gene: -; J gene: TRBJ1-5; CDR3 protein: CASSYSIYVVDQPQHF; CDR3 DNA: TGTGCCAGCAGTTACTCCATATACGTCGTGGATCAGCCCCAGCATTTT
clone size: -; V gene: TRBV2; CDR3 length: 15; D gene: TRBD2; J gene: TRBJ2-7; CDR3 protein: CASRGTSGALYEQYF; CDR3 DNA: TGTGCCAGCAGAGGGACTAGCGGAGCCCTCTACGAGCAGTACTTC
clone size: many; V gene: TRBV6-5; CDR3 length: 15; D gene: -; J gene: TRBJ1-5; CDR3 protein: CASSYSIAVSQPQHF; CDR3 DNA: TGTGCCAGCAGTTACTCGATTGCAGTCTCACAGCCCCAGCATTTT
clone size: few; V gene: TRBV3-1; CDR3 length: 12; D gene: -; J gene: TRBJ2-1; CDR3 protein: CASFFCYNEQFF; CDR3 DNA: TGTGCCAGCTTTTTTTGCTACAATGAGCAGTTCTTC
clone size: few; V gene: TRBV5-1; CDR3 length: 17; D gene: TRBD2; J gene: TRBJ2-1; CDR3 protein: CASSSYSSGVSYNEQFF; CDR3 DNA: TGCGCCAGCAGCTCCTACTCTAGCGGGGTCTCCTACAATGAGCAGTTCTTC
clone size: -; V gene: TRBV19; CDR3 length: 15; D gene: TRBD1; J gene: TRBJ1-1; CDR3 protein: CASSDRGHPQAEAFF; CDR3 DNA: TGTGCCAGTAGTGACAGGGGGCACCCGCAGGCTGAAGCTTTCTTT
clone size: few; V gene: TRBV7-8; CDR3 length: 14; D gene: TRBD2; J gene: TRBJ2-5; CDR3 protein: CASSLASGGGAQYF; CDR3 DNA: TGTGCCAGCAGCTTAGCCAGCGGGGGAGGGGCCCAGTACTTC
clone size: -; V gene: TRBV6-2/TRBV6-3; CDR3 length: 15; D gene: TRBD1; J gene: TRBJ1-5; CDR3 protein: CASSYSGQGGQPQHF; CDR3 DNA: TGTGCCAGCAGTTACTCTGGACAGGGGGGGCAGCCCCAGCATTTT
clone size: -; V gene: TRBV7-7; CDR3 length: 16; D gene: TRBD2; J gene: TRBJ2-2; CDR3 protein: CASSLPSGVGTGELFF; CDR3 DNA: TGTGCTAGCAGCTTACCAAGCGGGGTCGGCACCGGGGAGCTGTTTTTT
clone size: -; V gene: TRBV27; CDR3 length: 13; D gene: TRBD1; J gene: TRBJ2-3; CDR3 protein: CASSDRATDTQYF; CDR3 DNA: TGTGCCAGCAGCGACAGGGCCACAGATACGCAGTATTTT